These T cell receptor beta chains were read from a single sample in a study of siplizumab effects on memory and regulatory T cells. TCRdb's table, derived via immunoSEQ multiplex PCR, lists solely in-frame clones and lacks some. The sample shows roughly 7,100 clones, just over 35% of them seen only once. For these receptors, no antigen is known. The sample consisted of CFSE-low (dividing) CD8+ T cells sorted from an allogeneic mixed lymphocyte reaction. These receptors were collected from a human donor in good health; the cells came from an allogeneic mixed lymphocyte reaction. Both conserved end residues are part of each CDR3. A D gene is named only where the DNA matches it firmly. Not all rows give a size; the values are once, few, many and, for expanded clones, a class.

clone size	D gene	V gene	J gene	CDR3 DNA	CDR3 protein
NA	TRBD2	TRBV28	TRBJ2-5	TGTGCCAGCAGTTTATTGGGGGGGTGGGAGACCCAGTACTTC	CASSLLGGWETQYF
few	TRBD1	TRBV7-2	TRBJ2-7	TGTGCCACCACCCGGGGACAGAGCTACGAGCAGTACTTC	CATTRGQSYEQYF
NA	NA	TRBV28	TRBJ1-2	TGTGCCAGCAGTTGGGTGACGGCGGAATATGGCTACACCTTC	CASSWVTAEYGYTF
NA	NA	TRBV7-9	TRBJ2-3	TGTGCCAGCAGCTCGGACTTAGATACGCAGTATTTT	CASSSDLDTQYF
large	NA	TRBV28	TRBJ1-2	TGTGCCAGCAGTACTCTAATCGACAGGATCGCTAACTATGGCTACACCTTC	CASSTLIDRIANYGYTF
NA	TRBD2	TRBV5-4	TRBJ2-2	TGTGCCAGCAGCTCCCGGACTAGCGGGGCCACCGGGGAGCTGTTTTTT	CASSSRTSGATGELFF
NA	NA	TRBV30	TRBJ1-1	TGTGCCTGGAGTCCGGCGAACACTGAAGCTTTCTTT	CAWSPANTEAFF
NA	NA	TRBV27	TRBJ1-5	TGTGCCAGCAGTTTATCGGGGTTCAATCAGCCCCAGCATTTT	CASSLSGFNQPQHF
medium-sized	NA	TRBV7-8	TRBJ1-5	TGTGCCAGCAGCTTAGGGGGGCCCCAGCATTTT	CASSLGGPQHF
NA	NA	TRBV27	TRBJ2-7	TGTGCCAGCAGTTTAAGTCTGGGAGGGGGCTCCAACGAGCAGTACTTC	CASSLSLGGGSNEQYF
NA	NA	TRBV29-1	TRBJ2-7	TGCAGCGTCGCATCGCCCGACGAGCAGTACTTC	CSVASPDEQYF
medium-sized	NA	TRBV4-1	TRBJ2-1	TGCGCCAGCAGCCAAGGAGTATGGGACAATGAGCAGTTCTTC	CASSQGVWDNEQFF
NA	TRBD2	TRBV27	TRBJ2-7	TGTGCCAGCAGTGGGACTAGCGGTAGATACGAGCAGTACTTC	CASSGTSGRYEQYF
few	NA	TRBV9	TRBJ2-1	TGTGCCAGCAGCGCCAACGCCGTCAATGAGCAGTTCTTC	CASSANAVNEQFF
NA	NA	TRBV27	TRBJ2-7	TGTGCCAGCAGTATCTCAGGCGCCTACGAGCAGTACTTC	CASSISGAYEQYF
NA	NA	TRBV23-1	TRBJ2-6	TGCGCCAGCAGTGGTAAAACGCAACAAAGTCGGGCCAACGTCCTGACTTTC	CASSGKTQQSRANVLTF
few	NA	TRBV27	TRBJ1-6	TGTGCCAGCAGTCCCCTGAATTCACCCCTCCACTTT	CASSPLNSPLHF
medium-sized	TRBD1	TRBV7-9	TRBJ1-2	TGTGCCAGCAGCTTAGCCCGGACAGGGTCGGACTATGGCTACACCTTC	CASSLARTGSDYGYTF
few	TRBD2	TRBV5-6	TRBJ2-7	TGTGCCAGCAGCCCGTGGGGGGGACTAGCGTTTGACGAGCAGTACTTC	CASSPWGGLAFDEQYF
NA	NA	TRBV7-9	TRBJ1-4	TGTGCCAGCATGGGGAACTCGGGGCGTCCGGATGAAAAACTGTTTTTT	CASMGNSGRPDEKLFF
NA	NA	TRBV5-4	TRBJ1-1	TGTGCCAGCAGCCTAACAGGGACTGAAGCTTTCTTT	CASSLTGTEAFF
NA	TRBD1	TRBV2	TRBJ2-7	TGTGCCAGCAGTTACACGACAGGGTCCTACGAGCAGTACTTC	CASSYTTGSYEQYF
once	NA	TRBV11-1	TRBJ2-5	TGTGCCAGCAGCTCAATGGCCGGACAGTTCGTCGTGGAGACCCAGTACTTC	CASSSMAGQFVVETQYF
medium-sized	NA	TRBV7-6	TRBJ2-7	TGTGCCAGCAGCTTAGATCCAGCCTCCTACGAGCAGTACTTC	CASSLDPASYEQYF
medium-sized	NA	TRBV6-4	TRBJ1-1	TGTGCCAGCAGTGACCAGTTTAGTCCCAACAGGAACACTGAAGCTTTCTTT	CASSDQFSPNRNTEAFF
NA	NA	TRBV28	TRBJ1-2	TGTGCCAGCAGTTTAGTTCAGGGGTCGGGCTATGGCTACACCTTC	CASSLVQGSGYGYTF
few	NA	TRBV6-5	TRBJ2-7	TGTGCCAGCAGTTACGGGGGCGCAGGCTACGAGCAGTACTTC	CASSYGGAGYEQYF
NA	TRBD2	TRBV6-5	TRBJ2-1	TGTGCCAGCAGTTTACTAGCGGGAGCCTACAATGAGCAGTTCTTC	CASSLLAGAYNEQFF
medium-sized	TRBD1	TRBV6-1	TRBJ2-7	TGTGCCAGCGAAACTGGACAGGGTTTCTACTACGAGCAGTACTTC	CASETGQGFYYEQYF
NA	NA	TRBV27	TRBJ1-5	TGTGCCAGCTGTTTTGGGGGCGGGGGTGGGAATCAGCCCCAGCATTTT	CASCFGGGGGNQPQHF
NA	NA	TRBV13	TRBJ2-7	TGTGCCAGCAGCTTGGCGGGAGGACAGGGGATCTCCTACGAGCAGTACTTC	CASSLAGGQGISYEQYF
medium-sized	TRBD2	TRBV27	TRBJ2-7	TGTGCCAGCAAGACTAGCGGGAGATTTGGCTACGAGCAGTACTTC	CASKTSGRFGYEQYF
few	NA	TRBV11-2	TRBJ1-1	TGTGCCAGCAGCTTATATTGGGGGGCTGAAGAAGCTTTCTTT	CASSLYWGAEEAFF
NA	NA	TRBV30	TRBJ1-1	TGTGCCTGGAGTGTTTTGAGACAAGAAGCTTTCTTT	CAWSVLRQEAFF
NA	NA	TRBV27	TRBJ1-5	TGTGCCAGCAGTTTTTTCGGAGGCAGCAATCAGCCCCAGCATTTT	CASSFFGGSNQPQHF
NA	NA	TRBV7-9	TRBJ2-1	TGTGCCAGCAGGGATGGAGGGCTTGAGCAGTTCTTC	CASRDGGLEQFF
few	NA	TRBV6-5	TRBJ2-7	TGTGCCAGCAGTTACTTTGAAGTGCTCCTCCACGAGCAGTACTTC	CASSYFEVLLHEQYF
few	NA	TRBV13	TRBJ2-1	TGTGCCAGCAGCTTGTGGAGCGGGCTCACCTACAATGAGCAGTTCTTC	CASSLWSGLTYNEQFF
NA	TRBD1	TRBV5-1	TRBJ2-3	TGCGCCAGCAGCTCGGGACAGCTAACAGATACGCAGTATTTT	CASSSGQLTDTQYF
NA	TRBD2	TRBV29-1	TRBJ2-1	TGCAGCGTTGATCCGACTTTAGCGGGAGGGTCCTACAATGAGCAGTTCTTC	CSVDPTLAGGSYNEQFF
medium-sized	TRBD2	TRBV28	TRBJ2-7	TGTGCCAGCTTTGGACTAGCGGGAGATTTGACAACTTTCTACGAGCAGTACTTC	CASFGLAGDLTTFYEQYF
NA	NA	TRBV7-3	TRBJ2-3	TGTGCCAGCAGCTCGTTATCTATGGATACGCAGTATTTT	CASSSLSMDTQYF
medium-sized	NA	TRBV27	TRBJ2-7	TGTGCCAGCAGTTTATCGTTGTCCTACGAGCAGTACTTC	CASSLSLSYEQYF
NA	NA	TRBV4-1	TRBJ1-3	TGCGCCAGCAGCCAAGATAGAGGTCCTGGAAACACCATATATTTT	CASSQDRGPGNTIYF
medium-sized	TRBD2	TRBV7-8	TRBJ2-2	TGTGCCAGCAGCGAAAACCGGGAGGGCCTCACCGGGGAGCTGTTTTTT	CASSENREGLTGELFF
NA	NA	TRBV14	TRBJ2-5	TGTGCCAGCAGCCAAGAAGAGACCCAGTACTTC	CASSQEETQYF
NA	TRBD1	TRBV27	TRBJ1-1	TGTGCCAGCAGTCTTACCGGCTCAGGGGGCACTGAAGCTTTCTTT	CASSLTGSGGTEAFF
NA	NA	TRBV10-3	TRBJ2-3	TGTGCCATCAACCGGGGCACAGATACGCAGTATTTT	CAINRGTDTQYF
NA	NA	TRBV5-3	TRBJ1-2	TGTGCCAGCAGCGCAAAACCTAACTATGGCTACACCTTC	CASSAKPNYGYTF
NA	TRBD1	TRBV7-9	TRBJ2-7	TGTGCCAGCAGCTCGACACAGGGGCCCTACGAGCAGTACTTC	CASSSTQGPYEQYF